The 3 T cell receptor beta chains given below trace back to one sample, sequenced in a study of cytomegalovirus exposure and HLA in healthy donors. The PCR was carried out with 60 Vbeta primers and 13 Jbeta primers. Sequencing used immunoSEQ multiplex PCR; TCRdb keeps in-frame clones, though not all of them. This sample has 180,000 or so clones; roughly 76% occur once, and the top ten carry roughly 4.5%. Sequenced: PBMCs. These receptors were obtained from a young woman in good health and CMV-seropositive.

Turning to this clone: Other DNA sequences in this sample translate to the same CDR3. The CDR3 nucleotides read TGCAGCGTCGACAGGGGAAACACCATATATTTT. This translates into CSVDRGNTIYF. The chain combines TRBV29-1 with TRBJ1-3, with a tentative D call TRBD1 (6 bases). The V gene lost 6 bases and the J gene lost 4 bases, with 7 bases spanning the gap. Germline V gene data show CDR1 as SQVTM and CDR2 as ANQGSEA. The CDR3 length is 11 residues.

This clone was seen only a few times. The chain has TRBV5-5 and TRBJ1-3; D uncertain. Germline CDR1 is SGHKS and CDR2 is YYEKEE (reference sequence). CDR3 length: 15 amino acids. With 2 bases removed from V and 0 bases from J, the gap between germline ends came to 9 bases. The CDR3 DNA reads TGTGCCAGCAGCTTAGACGGGAGCTCTGGAAACACCATATATTTT. Amino acids: CASSLDGSSGNTIYF.

The V gene is TRBV10-2, the J gene TRBJ1-1; tentative D call: TRBD1 (5 bases). Trimming left V 6 bases short and J 0 bases short, with 11 bases between. Germline CDR1 and CDR2: WSHSY and SAAADI. The CDR3 runs to 14 residues. CDR3 sequence (DNA): TGCGCCAGCAGCCCAGCCAGGGTGAACACTGAAGCTTTCTTT. Translated, it gives CASSPARVNTEAFF.